A single sample is the source of the 3 T cell receptor beta chains below, sequenced in a study of human T cells and chemical hapten exposure. Regarding time point: patch test 2, 6 weeks after DPC sensitization. Documented treatment: therapeutic diphenylcyclopropenone sensitization with weekly scalp DPC. Using its own MiXCR run on the RACE reads, TCRdb lists one record per CDR3 protein. The sample shows about 55,000 distinct CDR3 sequences, over 9.5% of them seen only once. This specimen was whole blood, taken in connection with sensitization to the hapten diphenylcyclopropenone (DPC). All receptors derive from a woman aged 45-60 years with alopecia areata. Some clones in this sample may be carry-over from other donors' samples.

At least ten counts were recorded for this clonotype. The gene calls are TRBV11-2 and TRBJ1-6; 7 bases map to TRBD1. The CDR3 spans 17 residues. Trimming removed 5 bases from V and 8 bases from J; junction bases left unmatched: 15. CDR1 is SGHAT and CDR2 is FQNNGV in the germline V gene. The CDR3 here is CASSKAEPTGLDSPLHF. Here the CDR3 DNA reads TGTGCCAGCAGCAAGGCAGAGCCGACAGGGTTGGATTCACCCCTCCACTTT.

This chain uses TRBV12-3 or TRBV12-4 with TRBJ2-7, with D uncertain. Between the trimmed V and J ends, which lost 7 bases and 2 bases, there was a span of 12 bases. The CDR3 has 13 amino acids. CDR3 region: CASISDGAYEQYF. The CDR3 DNA reads TGTGCCAGCATCTCTGACGGAGCCTACGAGCAGTACTTC.

This clonotype was counted many times. V and J are TRBV18 and TRBJ2-1; the D gene is possibly TRBD1 (5 bases). Trimming cost V 4 bases and J 8 bases, with 24 bases left between them. Looked up from germline, CDR1 is KGHSH and CDR2 is LQKENI. The CDR3 has 17 amino acids. In DNA form, the CDR3 reads TGTGCCAGCTCACAGATATCCGGTACTCCCAGGGAAGATGAGCAGTTCTTC. This encodes CASSQISGTPREDEQFF. The complete variable domain, with remaining parts taken from reference TRBV18 and TRBJ2-1, reads NAGVMQNPRHLVRRRGQEARLRCSPMKGHSHVYWYRQLPEEGLKFMVYLQKENIIDESGMPKERFSAEFPKEGPSILRIQQVVRGDSAAYFCASSQISGTPREDEQFFGPGTRLTVL.